Following are 26 T cell receptor beta chains from one sample sequenced in a study of T cell changes during pregnancy in multiple sclerosis. This table comes from immunoSEQ multiplex PCR, and its TCRdb copy is limited to in-frame clones, with some not included. The repertoire includes some 100,000 clones, approximately 92% of them detected once, and 1% to 1.5% sits in the top ten. Material: peripheral blood, obtained in the second trimester of pregnancy. The source is a female donor with multiple sclerosis, enrolled in a pregnancy study.

The DNA for the CDR3 is TGTGCCAGCAGCCCCCCCGGGTCTAACACCGGGGAGCTGTTTTTT. It encodes CASSPPGSNTGELFF. J is TRBJ2-2 and V is TRBV9, with D unclear. The CDR3 spans 15 residues. Germline V lookup: CDR1 SGDLS, CDR2 YYNGEE. Trimming pared 4 bases from V and 2 bases from J, leaving 12 bases between.

CDR3 sequence reads: CASSVGGPGELFF. The CDR3 DNA is TGTGCCAGCAGCGTAGGGGGGCCCGGGGAGCTGTTTTTT. The J gene is TRBJ2-2, the V gene TRBV9, with D perhaps matching TRBD1 (6 bases). Germline CDR1 and CDR2: SGDLS and YYNGEE. V lost 0 bases to trimming and J lost 6 bases, with 6 bases between them. The CDR3 has 13 amino acids.

The chain employs TRBV10-3 and TRBJ1-2, with no clear D. Trimming took off 1 base at V and 0 bases at J, with 15 bases between the two ends. The CDR3 consists of 17 residues. Germline CDR1 and CDR2: ENHRY and SYGVKD. The CDR3 protein is CAISEYERRGANYGYTF. In DNA form, the CDR3 reads TGTGCCATCAGTGAGTACGAGAGGCGGGGAGCTAACTATGGCTACACCTTC.

The table lists this clone with a few counts. The chain couples TRBV7-9 to TRBJ2-1; D may be TRBD1 (5 bases). V gave up 5 bases and J gave up 6 bases, with 11 bases separating them. The germline V gene encodes CDR1 SEHNR and CDR2 FQNEAQ (reference sequence). The CDR3 runs 13 residues. CDR3 in amino acids: CASSGAGLNEQFF. CDR3 nucleotides: TGTGCCAGCAGCGGGGCAGGGCTCAATGAGCAGTTCTTC.

This clone has only one observation. V is TRBV13 and J is TRBJ2-5; D possibly corresponds to TRBD1 (5 bases). V was trimmed by 5 bases and J by 2 bases, leaving 15 bases between them. Germline V gene data show CDR1 as PRHDT and CDR2 as FYEKMQ (reference sequence). This CDR3 is 15 amino acids long. This chain's CDR3 is CASSRGQGLQETQYF. CDR3 bases: TGTGCCAGCAGCAGGGGCCAGGGTCTACAAGAGACCCAGTACTTC.

This chain joins TRBV7-9 and TRBJ1-1; 10 bases map to TRBD1. Trimming at V came to 0 bases and at J to 11 bases, leaving 6 bases not matched to a gene. The CDR3 has 14 residues. Looked up from germline, CDR1 is SEHNR and CDR2 is FQNEAQ (reference sequence). The CDR3 DNA reads as TGTGCCAGCAGCTTAGCTGGGACAGGGGCGGGGGCTTTCTTT. This encodes CASSLAGTGAGAFF. Looking up the rest from reference TRBV7-9 and TRBJ1-1 gives the full variable domain: DTGVSQNPRHKITKRGQNVTFRCDPISEHNRLYWYRQTLGQGPEFLTYFQNEAQLEKSRLLSDRFSAERPKGSFSTLEIQRTEQGDSAMYLCASSLAGTGAGAFFGQGTRLTVV.

The chain couples TRBV15 to TRBJ2-1; D is undetermined. With 0 bases removed from V and 9 bases from J, the gap between germline ends came to 15 bases. Germline lookup yields CDR1 LNHNV and CDR2 YYDKDF (reference sequence). The CDR3 is 15 residues long. CDR3 nucleotides: TGTGCCACCAGCAGAGATTATTGGGTGACGGGTGAGCAGTTCTTC. Residues: CATSRDYWVTGEQFF.

The chain carries TRBV13 and TRBJ2-5, with a possible D match to TRBD1 (6 bases). The germline gives CDR1 PRHDT, CDR2 FYEKMQ (reference sequence). The CDR3 runs 15 residues. V was clipped by 3 bases and J by 5 bases, with 16 bases between them. The CDR3 loop reads CASSLNGRGYETQYF. In DNA, the CDR3 is TGTGCCAGCAGCTTGAATGGCAGGGGCTACGAGACCCAGTACTTC.

The chain employs TRBV7-9 and TRBJ2-4; 11 nucleotides align to TRBD2. Trimming at V came to 5 bases and at J to 3 bases, leaving 9 bases not matched to a gene. Germline CDR1 reads SEHNR; CDR2 reads FQNEAQ (reference sequence). This CDR3 spans 17 amino acids. The CDR3 DNA is TGTGCCAGCAGCCCTAATAGCGGGGGGGCCGGCAAAAACATTCAGTACTTC. Protein product: CASSPNSGGAGKNIQYF.

This chain uses TRBV5-6 with TRBJ1-3, with TRBD1 matching over 7 bases. Germline trimming cut 4 bases from V and 7 bases from J; bases unmatched to any gene: 14. This CDR3 spans 16 amino acids. Germline CDR1 reads SGHDT; CDR2 reads YYEEEE. CDR3: CASSTKRQGEENTIYF. The CDR3 DNA reads as TGTGCCAGCAGCACAAAGCGACAGGGAGAGGAGAACACCATATATTTT.

The CDR3 DNA follows: TGCGCCAGCAGTGGCAGGGTGGACGGGGAGCTGTTTTTT. Translated: CASSGRVDGELFF. The chain couples TRBV5-1 to TRBJ2-2, with D possibly matching TRBD1 (5 bases). Per germline, CDR1 SGHRS and CDR2 YFSETQ. Trimming removed 5 bases from V and 7 bases from J, with 12 bases in between. This CDR3 contains 13 residues. The complete variable domain, with remaining parts taken from reference TRBV5-1 and TRBJ2-2, reads KAGVTQTPRYLIKTRGQQVTLSCSPISGHRSVSWYQQTPGQGLQFLFEYFSETQRNKGNFPGRFSGRQFSNSRSEMNVSTLELGDSALYLCASSGRVDGELFFGEGSRLTVL.

This clone was seen just once. This rearrangement joins TRBV5-1 to TRBJ2-7; 11 bases are shared with TRBD2. Germline V gene sequence: CDR1 SGHRS, CDR2 YFSETQ. The CDR3 has 15 amino acids. After removal of 0 bases from V and 4 bases from J, the junction contained 3 bases not matched to a gene. The CDR3 DNA reads TGCGCCAGCAGCTTGGGGCCTAGCGGGGGGTACGAGCAGTACTTC. Protein sequence: CASSLGPSGGYEQYF.

The chain couples TRBV30 to TRBJ1-1; D gene ambiguous. With 3 bases removed from V and 4 bases from J, the gap between germline ends came to 15 bases. The CDR3 extends over 14 amino acids. CDR1 and CDR2 (germline): GTSNPN, SVGIG (reference sequence). The CDR3 DNA reads TGTGCCTGGAGCAGTAGCGGGGTTTTCACTGAAGCTTTCTTT. This translates into CAWSSSGVFTEAFF.

V and J are TRBV25-1 and TRBJ2-2; tentative D call: TRBD1 (7 bases). Germline V lookup: CDR1 MGHDK, CDR2 SYGVNS. The V end lost 0 bases, the J end lost 2 bases, and 10 bases lay between the germline ends. The length of the CDR3 is 16 residues. In DNA form, the CDR3 reads TGTGCCAGCAGTGAATATGGAGGGGGCAACACCGGGGAGCTGTTTTTT. This encodes CASSEYGGGNTGELFF.

The genes are TRBV6-5 and TRBJ1-1; D remains unclear. Germline lookup yields CDR1 MNHEY and CDR2 SVGAGI. Trimming pared 1 base from V and 4 bases from J, leaving 16 bases between. The length of the CDR3 is 16 residues. CDR3 sequence (DNA): TGTGCCAGCAGTTACTTGGACTTTAATAGATTCACTGAAGCTTTCTTT. It is translated as CASSYLDFNRFTEAFF.

This chain links TRBV7-6 with TRBJ1-1; 9 bases match TRBD1. Germline loops: CDR1 SGHVS, CDR2 FNYEAQ. Losses at the gene ends were 2 bases for V and 1 base for J; bases not matched to a gene: 2. The CDR3 sequence is 15 residues long. CDR3 bases: TGTGCCAGCAGCTTATGGACAGGGGCGAACACTGAAGCTTTCTTT. Its translation is CASSLWTGANTEAFF.

V and J are TRBV30 and TRBJ2-7; the match to TRBD2 covers 8 bases. The germline gives CDR1 GTSNPN, CDR2 SVGIG (reference sequence). V shed 8 bases and J 3 bases; nucleotides not matched to a gene: 6. The CDR3 contains 12 residues. The chain's CDR3 is CAGSGTSYEQYF. CDR3 nucleotide sequence: TGTGCCGGTAGCGGGACAAGCTACGAGCAGTACTTC.

The chain combines TRBV5-6 with TRBJ2-1; 7 bases line up with TRBD2. V shed 4 bases and J 2 bases; nucleotides not matched to a gene: 3. CDR1 and CDR2 from the germline V gene are SGHDT and YYEEEE. This CDR3 is built from 14 residues. Written as DNA, the CDR3 is TGTGCCAGCAGCCGGGGGACTACCTACAATGAGCAGTTCTTC. Encoded protein: CASSRGTTYNEQFF.

The chain has TRBV21-1 and TRBJ2-7; the D call of TRBD1 is as the table states it, not checked on the DNA. TRBV21-1 is marked as a pseudogene. This CDR3 has 16 amino acids. The CDR3 sequence: CASSTKPPGQSYEQYF. The CDR3 DNA reads TGTGCCAGCAGCACTAAACCGCCGGGACAATCCTACGAGCAGTACTTC.

The chain has TRBV6-6 and TRBJ2-5, with TRBD1 identical over 8 bases. J gave up 5 bases and V 2 bases, and 10 bases lay outside the gene matches. Germline CDR1 and CDR2: MNHNY and SVGAGI (reference sequence). The CDR3 totals 16 residues. The CDR3 protein is CASSYPSQGAQETQYF. The CDR3 DNA reads TGTGCCAGCAGTTACCCCTCCCAGGGGGCTCAGGAGACCCAGTACTTC.

The genes are TRBV6-1 and TRBJ2-7, with a weak D call TRBD1 (6 bases). The germline V gene has CDR1 MNHNS and CDR2 SASEGT. The CDR3 is made up of 15 amino acids. The ends were cut back, 5 bases at V and 0 bases at J, with 14 bases in the middle. CDR3: CASSIRDTISYEQYF. CDR3 DNA sequence: TGTGCCAGCAGTATCCGGGACACCATCTCCTACGAGCAGTACTTC.

V is TRBV4-1 and J is TRBJ1-6; 7 bases are a match to TRBD1. V trimming: 2 bases; J trimming: 6 bases; junction bases outside the gene matches: 4. CDR1 and CDR2 from the germline V gene are MGHRA and YSYEKL. The CDR3 is 15 residues long. For the CDR3, the DNA is TGCGCCAGCAGCCAACAGACAGGGACTAATTCACCCCTCCACTTT. This encodes CASSQQTGTNSPLHF.

The J gene is TRBJ2-3, the V gene TRBV5-4; D not certain. With 0 bases removed from V and 2 bases from J, the gap between germline ends came to 7 bases. The CDR3 sequence is 14 residues long. From germline, CDR1 is SGHNT and CDR2 YYREEE (reference sequence). CDR3 region: CASSLDSSTDTQYF. CDR3 DNA sequence: TGTGCCAGCAGCTTGGACAGTTCCACAGATACGCAGTATTTT. Drawing the rest from reference TRBV5-4 and TRBJ2-3, the complete variable domain is ETGVTQSPTHLIKTRGQQVTLRCSSQSGHNTVSWYQQALGQGPQFIFQYYREEENGRGNFPPRFSGLQFPNYSSELNVNALELDDSALYLCASSLDSSTDTQYFGPGTRLTVL.

The gene calls are TRBV6-1 and TRBJ2-7; a weak D match, TRBD1 (6 bases). The CDR3 has 13 residues. The V gene lost 5 bases and the J gene lost 0 bases, with 8 bases spanning the gap. Germline V gene data show CDR1 as MNHNS and CDR2 as SASEGT. CDR3 sequence: CASSRQASYEQYF. In DNA form, the CDR3 reads TGTGCCAGCAGTAGACAGGCCTCCTACGAGCAGTACTTC.

The chain joins TRBV7-9 to TRBJ1-2; maybe TRBD1 (5 bases). V was clipped by 4 bases and J by 4 bases, with 19 bases between them. Germline loops: CDR1 SEHNR, CDR2 FQNEAQ (reference sequence). This CDR3 is 16 amino acids long. CDR3 nucleotides: TGTGCCAGCAGCTCACCTGATGCAAGCAGGGTCTATGGCTACACCTTC. Protein product: CASSSPDASRVYGYTF.

This clone was seen just once. The gene calls are TRBV28 and TRBJ2-2; 10 positions agree with TRBD1. Looked up from germline, CDR1 is MDHEN and CDR2 is SYDVKM. V was pared by 4 bases and J by 6 bases, with 2 bases of the junction left unmatched. CDR3 length: 14 amino acids. The CDR3 loop reads CASSWTGGAGELFF. The CDR3 DNA follows: TGTGCCAGCAGTTGGACAGGGGGGGCCGGGGAGCTGTTTTTT.